This TCR beta chain originates from a study of blood T cell repertoires in COVID-19. Some clones are missing from TCRdb's copy, which holds only in-frame ones; the method was immunoSEQ multiplex PCR. The sample consists of around 80,000 clones, about 80% of them appearing once. Between the trimmed V and J ends, which lost 2 bases and 4 bases, there was a span of 15 bases. The CDR3 runs 15 residues. CDR1 is KGHSH, CDR2 LQKENI, per germline. The V gene is TRBV18, the J gene TRBJ2-7; D possibly corresponds to TRBD2 (7 bases). The receptor comes from a human donor in a cohort sampled during active COVID-19. Sequencing used peripheral blood. The CDR3 reads CASSPRGGGEYEQYF. CDR3 nucleotide sequence: TGTGCCAGCTCACCAAGGGGGGGAGGCGAATACGAGCAGTACTTC.